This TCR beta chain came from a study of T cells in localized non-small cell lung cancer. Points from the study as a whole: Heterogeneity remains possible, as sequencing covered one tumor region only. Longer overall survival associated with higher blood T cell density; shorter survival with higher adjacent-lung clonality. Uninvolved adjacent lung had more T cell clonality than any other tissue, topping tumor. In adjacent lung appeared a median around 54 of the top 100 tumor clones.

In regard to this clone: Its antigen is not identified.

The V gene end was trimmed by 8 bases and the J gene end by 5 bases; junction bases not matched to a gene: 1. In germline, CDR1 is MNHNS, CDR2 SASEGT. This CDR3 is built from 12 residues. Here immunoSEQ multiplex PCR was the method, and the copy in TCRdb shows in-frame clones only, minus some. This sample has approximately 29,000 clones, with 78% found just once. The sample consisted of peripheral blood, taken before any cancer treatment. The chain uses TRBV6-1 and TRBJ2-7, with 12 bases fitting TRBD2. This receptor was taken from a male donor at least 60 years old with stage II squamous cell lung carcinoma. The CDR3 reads CASRLAGDEQYF. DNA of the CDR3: TGTGCCAGCCGACTAGCGGGAGACGAGCAGTACTTC.